These 9 T cell receptor beta chains were sequenced from one sample in a study of blood T cells in healthy people across ages. The authors ran a second PCR of about 7 to 11 cycles using a sample-barcoded 5' primer and a J-beta primer mix. TCRdb analysed the 5' RACE reads with MiXCR anew, one entry per CDR3 protein. The table has approximately 850,000 distinct CDR3 sequences, 58% seen once; the top ten hold about 20%. Sequencing was done on a sample of blood. The receptors were gathered from a man aged 25 to 40 in good health.

In this sample, this clonotype turned up a few times. The chain links TRBV2 to TRBJ2-7, with 9 bases lining up with TRBD1. Germline CDR1 reads SNHLY; CDR2 reads FYNNEI. This CDR3 is 15 amino acids long. The ends lost 5 bases at V and 5 bases at J; junction bases unmatched: 10. The CDR3 is CASSQQQGANDEQYF. Here the CDR3 DNA reads TGTGCCAGCAGTCAACAACAGGGGGCGAACGACGAGCAGTACTTC. The full variable domain, completed using reference TRBV2 and TRBJ2-7, is EPEVTQTPSHQVTQMGQEVILRCVPISNHLYFYWYRQILGQKVEFLVSFYNNEISEKSEIFDDQFSVERPDGSNFTLKIRSTKLEDSAMYFCASSQQQGANDEQYFGPGTRLTVT.

The chain recombines TRBV7-9 with TRBJ1-4, with D uncertain. Germline values: CDR1 SEHNR, CDR2 FQNEAQ (reference sequence). V was pared by 3 bases and J by 7 bases, with 6 bases between. This CDR3 has 12 residues. CDR3 bases: TGTGCCAGCAGCTTCCAATTTGAAAAACTGTTTTTT. Amino acids: CASSFQFEKLFF. Variable domain in full (rest from reference TRBV7-9 and TRBJ1-4): DTGVSQNPRHKITKRGQNVTFRCDPISEHNRLYWYRQTLGQGPEFLTYFQNEAQLEKSRLLSDRFSAERPKGSFSTLEIQRTEQGDSAMYLCASSFQFEKLFFGSGTQLSVL.

This chain connects TRBV5-4 to TRBJ2-5, with D possibly TRBD1 on 6 matching bases. The CDR3 contains 13 residues. Per the germline V gene, CDR1 is SGHNT and CDR2 is YYREEE (reference sequence). V lost 4 bases, J lost 1 base, and 8 bases lay in between. CDR3 in DNA: TGTGCCAGCAGCGACAGGATCCAAGAGACCCAGTACTTC. It codes for CASSDRIQETQYF.

The chain joins TRBV7-9 to TRBJ2-4, with 10 nucleotides matching TRBD1. CDR3 size: 15 residues. The trim removed 5 bases at V and 6 bases at J, leaving 7 bases unmatched. The germline gives CDR1 SEHNR, CDR2 FQNEAQ (reference sequence). This CDR3 reads CASSGDRGRVNIQYF. The CDR3 DNA reads TGTGCCAGCAGCGGGGACAGGGGTCGTGTAAACATTCAGTACTTC.

The J gene is TRBJ1-2, the V gene TRBV20-1; 7 bases are shared with TRBD1. Germline assignment: CDR1 DFQATT and CDR2 SNEGSKA (reference sequence). The CDR3 sequence is 11 residues long. After removal of 5 bases from V and 7 bases from J, the junction contained 4 bases not matched to a gene. The CDR3 loop is CSAWDSSGYTF. CDR3 in DNA: TGCAGTGCTTGGGACAGCAGTGGCTACACCTTC.

The chain couples TRBV28 to TRBJ2-4, with 7 bases that match TRBD1. The DNA end lines up better with TRBJ2-7; the J call may be wrong. The CDR3 is made up of 14 amino acids. Germline V gene data show CDR1 as MDHEN and CDR2 as SYDVKM. The CDR3 DNA is TGTGCCAGCACCACCGGGACAGACCTCTACGAGCAGTACTTC. Protein sequence: CASTTGTDLYEQYF.

This clonotype appeared once. The CDR3 loop is CASSELAGGRYEQYF. In DNA, the CDR3 is TGTGCCAGCAGTGAATTAGCGGGAGGGCGGTACGAGCAGTACTTC. The rearrangement links TRBV25-1 to TRBJ2-4, with 11 bases lining up with TRBD2. The J call is doubtful: the DNA matches TRBJ2-7 better. The length of the CDR3 is 15 residues. CDR1 MGHDK and CDR2 SYGVNS come from the germline V gene.

This clonotype has only a few counts. The chain employs TRBV6-5 and TRBJ2-5; TRBD2 aligns across 8 bases. V gave up 0 bases and J gave up 12 bases; unmatched junction bases: 9. Germline-derived CDR1 and CDR2 are MNHEY and SVGAGI. CDR3 length equals 14 residues. CDR3 nucleotides: TGTGCCAGCAGTTACTCGTTTCGGGGGGGTAGGGAGTACTTC. Its translation is CASSYSFRGGREYF.

The chain is built from TRBV6-2 or TRBV6-3 and TRBJ2-6, with D uncertain. Germline CDR1 MNHEY, CDR2 SVGEGT. V lost 8 bases, J lost 0 bases, and 5 bases lay in between. CDR3 size: 13 residues. DNA for the CDR3: TGTGCCAGCTTCTTCTCTGGGGCCAACGTCCTGACTTTC. It encodes CASFFSGANVLTF.